The 5 T cell receptor beta chains given below trace back to one sample, sequenced in a study of regulatory T cells in long-lasting Graves disease. Specified time point: persistent/refractory GD, antithyroid drugs over 5 years with positive TRAb. TCR sequences were obtained from RNA taken from PBMCs. With iRepertoire HTBI primers and Arm-PCR of CDR3 regions, TCR beta libraries were built. TCRdb redid the calling of the multiplex PCR reads with MiXCR, one entry per CDR3 protein. The sample includes about 660,000 distinct CDR3 sequences, about 32% of them seen just once. Specimen: peripheral blood mononuclear cells (PBMCs), collected when the disease was refractory, from a patient treated with antithyroid drugs. Every receptor here comes from a female donor with Graves disease.

This chain links TRBV3-1 with TRBJ1-1; perhaps TRBD1 as D (6 bases). V was pared by 8 bases and J by 5 bases, with 12 bases between. The germline V gene encodes CDR1 LGHDT and CDR2 YNNKEL (reference sequence). The CDR3 length is 12 residues. The CDR3 sequence is CASARGGTEAFF. The CDR3 DNA follows: TGTGCCAGCGCTAGGGGGGGTACTGAAGCTTTCTTT.

This clonotype occurred a few times. CDR3 DNA: TGTGCCAGCAGTTTATTGGGGATGGTGGCGTTCTTC. It yields the protein CASSLLGMVAFF. This chain joins TRBV28 and TRBJ2-1; D unresolved. Trimming took off 1 base at V and 15 bases at J, with 13 bases between the two ends. This CDR3 spans 12 amino acids. The V gene's germline CDR1 is MDHEN and CDR2 SYDVKM.

In its sample, this clonotype was seen a few times. The chain joins TRBV5-1 to TRBJ1-1, with TRBD1 matching 10 bases. The germline gives CDR1 SGHRS, CDR2 YFSETQ. The V segment lost 3 bases and the J segment 4 bases; nucleotides outside the gene matches: 6. The length of the CDR3 is 15 residues. The DNA for the CDR3 is TGCGCCAGCAGCTCGACCGGGACAGGGGCCACTGAAGCTTTCTTT. Amino acid sequence: CASSSTGTGATEAFF.

In this sample, this clonotype turned up a few times. This rearrangement joins TRBV5-1 to TRBJ1-2, with 9 bases aligning to TRBD1. CDR1 is SGHRS, CDR2 YFSETQ, per germline. The CDR3 is 15 residues long. J gave up 6 bases and V 4 bases, and 10 bases lay outside the gene matches. The CDR3, as DNA: TGCGCCAGCAGCACCTGGGACAGGGAGGTGAATGGCTACACCTTC. Translated, it gives CASSTWDREVNGYTF.

The chain couples TRBV12-3 or TRBV12-4 to TRBJ2-3; perhaps TRBD1 as D (5 bases). The CDR3 extends over 15 amino acids. The V end lost 3 bases, the J end lost 0 bases, and 10 bases lay between the germline ends. CDR3 sequence (DNA): TGTGCCAGCAGTTTTGGGCAGGGTAGCACAGATACGCAGTATTTT. Amino acids: CASSFGQGSTDTQYF.